The T cell receptor (beta chain) under discussion was sequenced for a study of T cell responses to AZD1222 COVID-19 vaccine. Whole-study findings and limits: As reported, nearly half of all spike-specific TCRs target variant regions that are unmutated.

Both about-4-week and about-12-week second-dose recipients were combined. The repertoire was sequenced with immunoSEQ multiplex PCR; TCRdb's copy has only in-frame clones and lacks some. The repertoire has roughly 150,000 clones, just over 90% of them found once; the top ten carry around 1%. This CDR3 spans 15 amino acids. V was pared by 5 bases and J by 9 bases, with 20 bases between. From germline, CDR1 is MNHEY and CDR2 SMNVEV (reference sequence). This clone was seen more than once but under ten times. The antigen remains undetermined. Sequencing was performed on peripheral blood, taken 28 days after the second AZD1222 dose. This chain joins TRBV27 and TRBJ1-5; D is perhaps TRBD1 (6 bases). The origin of this receptor is an adult who received the AZD1222 COVID-19 vaccine. The CDR3 DNA reads as TGTGCCAGCAGTAGAGACGCAGGGGCATTCTTGCCCCAGCATTTT. Translation gives CASSRDAGAFLPQHF.